The 5 T cell receptor beta chains listed next were all sequenced from one sample in a study of shared clonotypes between healthy human individuals. The naive CD8 subset, CD45RO-negative cells positively selected for CCR7, excluded terminally differentiated effector memory CD45RA+ cells. Profiling relied on immunoSEQ multiplex PCR, and the TCRdb table lists in-frame clones only, not all of them. The repertoire holds around 2,100,000 clones, with approximately 94% as singletons. The sequencing sample was made of naive CD8+ T cells sorted from blood. These receptors were taken from a man in his late teens or twenties in good health.

The gene calls are TRBV30 and TRBJ2-7; D may be TRBD1 (6 bases). The length of the CDR3 is 14 residues. Trimming shortened V by 2 bases and J by 1 base, and 12 bases separated the two germline ends. Per the germline V gene, CDR1 is GTSNPN and CDR2 is SVGIG (reference sequence). CDR3: CAWSIYRESYEQYF. The CDR3 bases are TGTGCCTGGAGTATCTACAGGGAGTCCTACGAGCAGTACTTC.

The gene calls are TRBV7-9 and TRBJ1-1, with D possibly matching TRBD1 (5 bases). Germline CDR1 reads SEHNR; CDR2 reads FQNEAQ (reference sequence). V was pared by 1 base and J by 2 bases, with 11 bases between. The CDR3 has 15 amino acids. CDR3 amino acids: CASSLVGGSNTEAFF. The CDR3 DNA is TGTGCCAGCAGCTTAGTGGGGGGTTCTAACACTGAAGCTTTCTTT.

The V and J genes are TRBV14 and TRBJ1-2; a weak D match, TRBD1 (6 bases). The V gene's germline CDR1 is SGHDN and CDR2 FVKESK. The CDR3 contains 14 residues. V lost 0 bases, J lost 5 bases, and 10 bases lay in between. CDR3 in amino acids: CASSQDITGYGYTF. The CDR3 DNA sequence: TGTGCCAGCAGCCAAGATATAACAGGGTATGGCTACACCTTC.

Only one count was recorded for this clone. The rearrangement joins TRBV28 to TRBJ2-7; D might be TRBD1 (5 bases). The CDR3 totals 13 residues. Trimming left V 3 bases short and J 5 bases short, with 11 bases between. The germline V gene has CDR1 MDHEN and CDR2 SYDVKM. This CDR3 is CASSFRGTNEQYF. DNA of the CDR3: TGTGCCAGCAGTTTTAGGGGTACTAACGAGCAGTACTTC.

Only a few counts were recorded for this clone. CDR3 sequence reads: CASSSMGQRDTF. The CDR3 region has the DNA TGTGCCAGCAGCTCGATGGGACAGCGGGACACCTTC. This chain connects TRBV11-2 to TRBJ1-2; 7 nucleotides agree with TRBD1. Per the germline V gene, CDR1 is SGHAT and CDR2 is FQNNGV. The V gene end was trimmed by 4 bases and the J gene end by 12 bases; junction bases not matched to a gene: 8. The length of the CDR3 is 12 residues.